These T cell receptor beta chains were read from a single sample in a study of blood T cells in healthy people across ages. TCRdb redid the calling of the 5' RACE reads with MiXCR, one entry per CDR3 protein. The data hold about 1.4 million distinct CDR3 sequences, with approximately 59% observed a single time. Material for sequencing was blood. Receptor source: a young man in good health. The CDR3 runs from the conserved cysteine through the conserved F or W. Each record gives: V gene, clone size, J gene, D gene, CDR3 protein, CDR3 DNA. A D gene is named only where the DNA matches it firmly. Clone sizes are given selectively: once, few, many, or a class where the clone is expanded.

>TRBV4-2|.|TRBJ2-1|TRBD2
CASSQEASGRNEQFF
TGTGCCAGCAGCCAAGAAGCTAGCGGGAGGAATGAGCAGTTCTTC
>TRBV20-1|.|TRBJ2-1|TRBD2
CSAPTTSGRWGSYNEQFF
TGCAGTGCTCCAACGACTAGCGGGAGGTGGGGCTCCTACAATGAGCAGTTCTTC
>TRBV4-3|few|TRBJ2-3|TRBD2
CASSPELAGGTDTQYF
TGCGCCAGCAGCCCAGAACTAGCGGGGGGCACAGATACGCAGTATTTT
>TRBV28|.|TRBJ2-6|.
CASSFPLQGSSESGANVLTF
TGTGCCAGCAGTTTCCCACTACAGGGAAGCAGTGAGTCTGGGGCCAACGTCCTGACTTTC
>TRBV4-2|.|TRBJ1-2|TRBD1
CASSHQTGKYGYTF
TGTGCCAGCAGCCATCAGACAGGGAAATATGGCTACACCTTC
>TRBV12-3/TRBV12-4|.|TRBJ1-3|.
CASSSHRDMRNTIYF
TGTGCCAGCAGTTCCCACCGGGACATGAGAAACACCATATATTTT
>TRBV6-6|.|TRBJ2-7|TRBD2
CASSLFGGGPGYEQYF
TGTGCCAGCAGCCTCTTCGGGGGGGGACCTGGTTACGAGCAGTACTTC
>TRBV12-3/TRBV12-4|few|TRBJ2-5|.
CASSDSPDSRETQYF
TGTGCCAGCAGTGATTCCCCGGACAGCCGAGAGACCCAGTACTTC
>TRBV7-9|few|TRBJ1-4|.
CASNSPATNEKLFF
TGTGCCAGCAATTCGCCAGCAACTAATGAAAAACTGTTTTTT
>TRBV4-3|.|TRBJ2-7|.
CASSQPGTYPYEQYF
TGCGCCAGCAGCCAACCCGGGACCTACCCCTACGAGCAGTACTTC
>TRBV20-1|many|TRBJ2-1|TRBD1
CSAWTGNEQFF
TGCAGTGCGTGGACAGGGAATGAGCAGTTCTTC
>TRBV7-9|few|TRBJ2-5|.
CASSFHTGSTGWTQYF
TGTGCCAGCAGCTTTCATACCGGGTCTACAGGTTGGACCCAGTACTTC
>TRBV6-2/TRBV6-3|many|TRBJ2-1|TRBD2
CASSFSGGEYNEQFF
TGTGCCAGCAGCTTTAGCGGGGGCGAATACAATGAGCAGTTCTTC
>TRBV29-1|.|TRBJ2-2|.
CSVDTSNTGELFF
TGCAGCGTAGACACCTCGAACACCGGGGAGCTGTTTTTT
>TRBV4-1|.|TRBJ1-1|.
CASSQDGGGIRTEAFF
TGCGCCAGCAGCCAAGATGGAGGGGGTATTAGGACTGAAGCTTTCTTT
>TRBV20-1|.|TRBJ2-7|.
CSASMLDTYEQYF
TGCAGTGCTAGTATGCTCGATACCTACGAGCAGTACTTC
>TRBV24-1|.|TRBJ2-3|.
CATSDRQTISTDTQYF
TGTGCCACCAGTGATAGACAGACTATTAGCACAGATACGCAGTATTTT
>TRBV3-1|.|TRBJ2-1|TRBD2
CASSQPSGRNNEQFF
TGTGCCAGCAGCCAACCTAGCGGGAGAAACAATGAGCAGTTCTTC
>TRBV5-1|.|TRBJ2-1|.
CASSLRTERGEQFF
TGCGCCAGCAGCTTGAGGACCGAGAGGGGTGAGCAGTTCTTC
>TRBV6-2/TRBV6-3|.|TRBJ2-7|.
CASSYPGTRSYEQYF
TGTGCCAGCAGTTACCCAGGGACACGCAGCTACGAGCAGTACTTC
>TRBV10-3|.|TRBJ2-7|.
CAISESPYEQYF
TGTGCCATCAGTGAATCCCCCTACGAGCAGTACTTC
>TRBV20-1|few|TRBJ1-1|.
CSASDRPTEAFF
TGCAGTGCTTCGGACAGACCCACTGAAGCTTTCTTT
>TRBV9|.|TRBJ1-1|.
CASSPRGGRDTEAFF
TGTGCCAGCAGCCCACGGGGGGGGCGCGACACTGAAGCTTTCTTT
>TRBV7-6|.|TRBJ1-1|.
CASSSGMNTEAFF
TGTGCCAGCAGCTCCGGGATGAACACTGAAGCTTTCTTT
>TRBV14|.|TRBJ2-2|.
CASRNTAGVTGELFF
TGTGCCAGCAGAAATACGGCGGGTGTAACCGGGGAGCTGTTTTTT
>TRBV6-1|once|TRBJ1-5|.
CASTEGGPWHF
TGTGCCAGCACCGAGGGTGGCCCATGGCATTTT
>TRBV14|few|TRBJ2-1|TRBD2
CASSPGLATFDEQFF
TGTGCCAGCAGCCCAGGACTAGCCACCTTCGATGAGCAGTTCTTC
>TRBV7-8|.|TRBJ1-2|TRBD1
CASSFGGTGLNYGYTF
TGTGCCAGCAGCTTCGGAGGGACAGGGTTAAACTATGGCTACACCTTC
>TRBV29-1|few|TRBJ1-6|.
CSALTGTLNSPLHF
TGCAGCGCCCTAACCGGGACCTTAAATTCACCCCTCCACTTT
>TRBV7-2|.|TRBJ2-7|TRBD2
CASSLEVSKFSGSSYEQYF
TGTGCCAGCAGCTTAGAGGTTTCTAAGTTTAGCGGGAGTTCCTACGAGCAGTACTTC
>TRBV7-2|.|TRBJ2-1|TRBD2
CASSRRAGLAGDNEQFF
TGTGCCAGCAGCCGAAGGGCCGGACTAGCGGGAGACAATGAGCAGTTCTTC
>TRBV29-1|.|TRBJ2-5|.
CSVYLPITETQYF
TGCAGCGTTTATCTCCCAATAACAGAGACCCAGTACTTC
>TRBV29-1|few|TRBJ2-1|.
CSVAETNSYNEQFF
TGCAGCGTTGCCGAGACAAACTCCTACAATGAGCAGTTCTTC
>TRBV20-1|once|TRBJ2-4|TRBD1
CSGQGAENIQYF
TGCAGTGGTCAGGGGGCGGAAAACATTCAGTACTTC
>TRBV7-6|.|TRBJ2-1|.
CASSSLERDEQFF
TGTGCCAGCAGCTCCCTCGAGCGGGATGAGCAGTTCTTC
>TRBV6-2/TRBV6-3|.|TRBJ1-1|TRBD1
CASSDGTGFGGTEAFF
TGTGCCAGCAGTGACGGGACAGGGTTTGGCGGGACTGAAGCTTTCTTT
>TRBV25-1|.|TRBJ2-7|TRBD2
CASSGPTSGLYEQYF
TGTGCCAGCAGTGGACCGACTAGCGGCCTCTACGAGCAGTACTTC
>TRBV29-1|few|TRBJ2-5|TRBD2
CSADKRGRSTQETQYF
TGCAGCGCGGACAAGCGGGGGCGTAGTACTCAAGAGACCCAGTACTTC
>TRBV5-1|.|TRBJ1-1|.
CASYQVAAFF
TGCGCCAGTTACCAGGTCGCGGCTTTCTTT
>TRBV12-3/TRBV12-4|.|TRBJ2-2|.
CASSFWTGELFF
TGTGCCAGCAGTTTCTGGACCGGGGAGCTGTTTTTT
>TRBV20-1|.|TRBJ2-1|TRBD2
CSARGGTSGRAREQFF
TGCAGTGCCAGAGGTGGGACTAGCGGGAGGGCACGGGAGCAGTTCTTC
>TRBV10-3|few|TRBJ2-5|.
CAISETSPAREQYF
TGTGCCATCAGTGAGACTAGCCCCGCCCGGGAGCAGTACTTC
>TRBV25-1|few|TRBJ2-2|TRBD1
CASRGQTNTGELFF
TGTGCCAGCAGGGGACAGACGAACACCGGGGAGCTGTTTTTT
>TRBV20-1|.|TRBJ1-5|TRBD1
CSARPPGQGAQPQHF
TGCAGTGCCAGACCCCCGGGACAGGGCGCTCAGCCCCAGCATTTT
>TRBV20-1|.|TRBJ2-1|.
CSAVDGRYNEQFF
TGCAGTGCGGTGGACGGTCGATACAATGAGCAGTTCTTC
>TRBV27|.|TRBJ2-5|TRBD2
CASSLYSGGGQETQYF
TGTGCCAGCAGTTTGTACTCAGGCGGGGGGCAAGAGACCCAGTACTTC
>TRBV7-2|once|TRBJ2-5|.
CASSLPTETQYF
TGTGCCAGCAGCTTGCCCACCGAGACCCAGTACTTC
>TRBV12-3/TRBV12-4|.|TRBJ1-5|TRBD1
CASSATGGYSNQPQHF
TGTGCCAGCAGCGCAACAGGGGGGTATAGCAATCAGCCCCAGCATTTT
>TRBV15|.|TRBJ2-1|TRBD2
CATSYRLAGQYNEQFF
TGTGCCACCAGCTACCGACTAGCGGGGCAATACAATGAGCAGTTCTTC
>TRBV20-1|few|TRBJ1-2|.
CSAKSGTSSGYTF
TGCAGTGCTAAGAGTGGGACGAGCAGTGGCTACACCTTC
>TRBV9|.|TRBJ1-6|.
CASSVGGVTNSPLHF
TGTGCCAGCAGCGTGGGGGGGGTGACCAATTCACCCCTCCACTTT
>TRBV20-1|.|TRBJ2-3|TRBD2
CSEKRGTTDTQYF
TGCAGTGAAAAGCGGGGGACCACAGATACGCAGTATTTT
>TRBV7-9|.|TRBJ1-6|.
CASSLQDYNSPLHF
TGTGCCAGCAGCTTACAAGACTATAATTCACCCCTCCACTTT